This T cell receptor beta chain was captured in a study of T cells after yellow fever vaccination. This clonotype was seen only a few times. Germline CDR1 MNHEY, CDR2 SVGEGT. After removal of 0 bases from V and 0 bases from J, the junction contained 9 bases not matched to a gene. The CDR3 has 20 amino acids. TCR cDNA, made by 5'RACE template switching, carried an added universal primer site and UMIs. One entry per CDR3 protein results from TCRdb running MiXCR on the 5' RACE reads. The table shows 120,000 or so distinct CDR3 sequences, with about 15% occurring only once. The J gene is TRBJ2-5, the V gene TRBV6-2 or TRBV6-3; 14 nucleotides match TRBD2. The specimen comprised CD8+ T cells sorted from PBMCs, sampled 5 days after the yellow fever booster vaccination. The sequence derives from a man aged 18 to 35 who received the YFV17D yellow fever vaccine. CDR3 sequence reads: CASSYSMRGLAGGYQETQYF. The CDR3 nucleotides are TGTGCCAGCAGTTACTCTATGCGAGGACTAGCGGGGGGTTACCAAGAGACCCAGTACTTC.